These 7 T cell receptor beta chains were all obtained from the same sample, sequenced in a study of control samples from healthy donors and cancer patients. TCRdb's copy holds only in-frame clones and misses some; the assay was immunoSEQ multiplex PCR. This table holds approximately 170,000 clones, 75% to 95% found once. The sample was blood. The receptors here all came from a woman aged 25-40 years in good health.

This clone occurred once. V usage is TRBV29-1 and J usage is TRBJ2-3; tentatively, D is TRBD1 (5 bases). The CDR3 is 13 amino acids. The germline V gene encodes CDR1 SQVTM and CDR2 ANQGSEA. V shed 3 bases and J shed 3 bases, with 10 bases lying between them. The CDR3 protein is CSVDGRGTDTQYF. CDR3 in DNA: TGCAGCGTTGATGGTAGGGGAACAGATACGCAGTATTTT.

A few counts support this clone. The same CDR3 is also encoded by other DNA sequences in this sample. This chain uses TRBV19 with TRBJ1-2; D remains unclear. V was clipped by 1 base and J by 8 bases, with 5 bases between them. CDR1 and CDR2 (germline): LNHDA, SQIVND (reference sequence). The CDR3 is 11 amino acids. Written as DNA, the CDR3 is TGTGCCAGTAGTATAGGGGTCGGCTACACCTTC. Amino acid sequence: CASSIGVGYTF. The full variable domain, rest sourced from reference TRBV19 and TRBJ1-2, is DGGITQSPKYLFRKEGQNVTLSCEQNLNHDAMYWYRQDPGQGLRLIYYSQIVNDFQKGDIAEGYSVSREKKESFPLTVTSAQKNPTAFYLCASSIGVGYTFGSGTRLTVV.

This sequence joins TRBV11-3 and TRBJ1-1; D not certain. This CDR3 has 14 residues. V shed 5 bases and J shed 1 base, with 11 bases lying between them. The germline CDR1 and CDR2 sequences are SGHNT and YENEEA. CDR3 loop: CASSNDGPNTEAFF. In DNA form, the CDR3 reads TGTGCCAGCAGCAATGACGGACCGAACACTGAAGCTTTCTTT.

This clone was recorded once. This sequence joins TRBV6-5 and TRBJ1-2, with D possibly being TRBD1 (6 bases). Trimming took off 6 bases at V and 3 bases at J, with 11 bases between the two ends. CDR1 and CDR2 from the germline V gene are MNHEY and SVGAGI. The CDR3 spans 13 residues. The CDR3 loop reads CASSDRHDYGYTF. CDR3 sequence (DNA): TGTGCCAGCAGCGACAGGCACGACTATGGCTACACCTTC.

The J gene is TRBJ1-4, the V gene TRBV12-3 or TRBV12-4; 8 bases line up with TRBD1. The CDR3 covers 13 residues. Trimming removed 4 bases from V and 8 bases from J; junction bases left unmatched: 3. CDR3 DNA sequence: TGTGCCAGCAGTTCCAGGGGGCACGAAAAACTGTTTTTT. Its protein is CASSSRGHEKLFF.

This chain joins TRBV15 and TRBJ1-2; no definite D call. Germline V lookup: CDR1 LNHNV, CDR2 YYDKDF (reference sequence). Trimming took off 5 bases at V and 0 bases at J, with 7 bases between the two ends. This CDR3 has 13 amino acids. This CDR3 reads CATSYSPNYGYTF. CDR3 coding DNA: TGTGCCACCAGCTACAGTCCTAACTATGGCTACACCTTC. Combining the CDR3 with reference TRBV15 and TRBJ1-2 gives the whole variable domain DAMVIQNPRYQVTQFGKPVTLSCSQTLNHNVMYWYQQKSSQAPKLLFHYYDKDFNNEADTPDNFQSRRPNTSFCFLDIRSPGLGDTAMYLCATSYSPNYGYTFGSGTRLTVV.

The chain is built from TRBV3-1 (or the pseudogene TRBV3-2) and TRBJ2-7, with 7 bases matching TRBD1. J lost 1 base, V lost 2 bases, and 5 bases had no gene match. The CDR3 consists of 15 residues. CDR1 and CDR2 from the germline V gene are LGHDT and YNNKEL (reference sequence). The CDR3 nucleotides are TGTGCCAGCAGCCAACGGGACAGCGGATCCTACGAGCAGTACTTC. It codes for CASSQRDSGSYEQYF.